This TCR beta chain was obtained from a study of blood T cell repertoires in COVID-19. About the research overall: Researchers got acute and convalescent COVID-19 samples from the United States, Italy and Spain. The analysed material was cDNA or gDNA that came from T cells, B-cell-depleted T cells, or PBMCs.

Comments on this clone: The sample has other DNA sequences that encode this CDR3 too.

Measured with immunoSEQ multiplex PCR; TCRdb has only the in-frame clones, and not every one. The profile shows roughly 320,000 clones, around 87% of them singletons. Germline CDR1 reads SGHRS; CDR2 reads YFSETQ. The CDR3 totals 15 residues. V was clipped by 0 bases and J by 4 bases, with 11 bases between them. The sequencing sample was made of peripheral blood. This chain uses TRBV5-1 with TRBJ2-1; possible D gene TRBD2, 6 bases. The TCR comes from a man between 70 and 80 years old with acute or convalescent COVID-19. Here the CDR3 reads CASSLGGGGYNEQFF. The CDR3 DNA reads TGCGCCAGCAGCTTGGGGGGAGGTGGTTACAATGAGCAGTTCTTC.